This is a list of T cell receptor beta chains from one sample in a study of blood T cell repertoires in COVID-19. Profiled with immunoSEQ multiplex PCR; TCRdb holds only in-frame clones, not every one. The sample comprises over 70,000 clones, 80% of which are singletons, and approximately 10% rests with the top ten. Sequenced input: peripheral blood. The receptor set was obtained from a woman between 70 and 85 years old with acute or convalescent COVID-19. The CDR3 runs from the conserved cysteine through the conserved F or W. The order of the fields is V gene, J gene, clone size, D gene, CDR3 DNA, CDR3 protein. A D gene is named only where the DNA matches it firmly. A clone size is listed for some rows: how often the clone was seen (once, few, many), or a class if it is expanded.

v_gene: TRBV3-1/TRBV3-2
j_gene: TRBJ1-2
abundance: NA
d_gene: TRBD1
CDR3nt: TGTGCCAGCAAGACAGGGGGCAGCTATGGCTACACCTTC
CDR3aa: CASKTGGSYGYTF

v_gene: TRBV27
j_gene: TRBJ2-1
abundance: NA
d_gene: TRBD2
CDR3nt: TGTGCCAGCAGTTTATTTGCTAGCGGGAGGGGGTACAATGAGCAGTTCTTC
CDR3aa: CASSLFASGRGYNEQFF

v_gene: TRBV5-1
j_gene: TRBJ2-1
abundance: NA
d_gene: TRBD2
CDR3nt: TGCGCCAGCAGCTTGGAGGGGCGGGAGTCCTACAATGAGCAGTTCTTC
CDR3aa: CASSLEGRESYNEQFF

v_gene: TRBV5-4
j_gene: TRBJ2-2
abundance: NA
d_gene: TRBD2
CDR3nt: TGTGCCAGCAGCTCGAAACCGGGACTAGACACCGGGGAGCTGTTTTTT
CDR3aa: CASSSKPGLDTGELFF

v_gene: TRBV11-2
j_gene: TRBJ1-4
abundance: NA
d_gene: TRBD1
CDR3nt: TGTGCCAGCAGCTCCCGGGACAGGGGGGCAACTAATGAAAAACTGTTTTTT
CDR3aa: CASSSRDRGATNEKLFF

v_gene: TRBV29-1
j_gene: TRBJ1-1
abundance: few
d_gene: NA
CDR3nt: TGCAGCGTTGAAGTGTGGAGGGGACGCACTGAAGCTTTCTTT
CDR3aa: CSVEVWRGRTEAFF

v_gene: TRBV14
j_gene: TRBJ1-1
abundance: NA
d_gene: NA
CDR3nt: TGTGCCAGCAGCCATTCCGGGATGAACACTGAAGCTTTCTTT
CDR3aa: CASSHSGMNTEAFF

v_gene: TRBV7-6
j_gene: TRBJ2-3
abundance: NA
d_gene: NA
CDR3nt: TGTGCCAGCAGCTTAGGACAGGGCACAGATACGCAGTATTTT
CDR3aa: CASSLGQGTDTQYF

v_gene: TRBV5-1
j_gene: TRBJ2-7
abundance: NA
d_gene: TRBD2
CDR3nt: TGCGCCAGCAGCTTGTTGGGACTAGCGGGAGGGAGCTACGAGCAGTACTTC
CDR3aa: CASSLLGLAGGSYEQYF

v_gene: TRBV27
j_gene: TRBJ2-4
abundance: NA
d_gene: TRBD2
CDR3nt: TGTGCCAGCAGTTTACCGCGGGAGGGGCTAGCCAAAAACATTCAGTACTTC
CDR3aa: CASSLPREGLAKNIQYF

v_gene: TRBV2
j_gene: TRBJ2-2
abundance: NA
d_gene: TRBD1
CDR3nt: TGTGCCAGCAGGGGACAGGGGCCGCGGGCCGGGGAGCTGTTTTTT
CDR3aa: CASRGQGPRAGELFF

v_gene: TRBV11-2
j_gene: TRBJ2-1
abundance: NA
d_gene: TRBD2
CDR3nt: TGTGCCAGCAGCTTAGATAGGGCGGGGGGATACAATGAGCAGTTCTTC
CDR3aa: CASSLDRAGGYNEQFF